This record covers a single TCR beta chain. The target of this receptor is not known. No base-level quality is on record; no much larger clone is a single base apart. Its CDR3 holds 14 amino acids, cysteine through phenylalanine. Only CDR3 DNA is held: 42 bases, read in frame from base 1. This specimen belongs to a study of technical replicates of blood from a few donors (dated by TCRdb to about 2017). Library preparation employed the immunoSEQ multiplex PCR assay. TCRdb retrieved this table from immuneACCESS and kept in-frame rearrangements only. Not all clones are present; in checked studies, unresolved V genes account for under half, and no reason is known for the remainder. Across this sample there are approximately 81,000 clones, with roughly 96% seen only once. The biggest ten clones account for about 0.2% of the sample.

Sequencing used T cells isolated from PBMCs. The V and J segments used are TRBV7-5 and TRBJ1-1. TRBV7-5 is a documented pseudogene. The receptor's source is a human donor in good health. The DNA reads as follows: TGTGTCAGAAGCCCCGGGGGTGGGGGCACTGAAGCTTTCTTT. Its coded protein is CVRSPGGGGTEAFF.